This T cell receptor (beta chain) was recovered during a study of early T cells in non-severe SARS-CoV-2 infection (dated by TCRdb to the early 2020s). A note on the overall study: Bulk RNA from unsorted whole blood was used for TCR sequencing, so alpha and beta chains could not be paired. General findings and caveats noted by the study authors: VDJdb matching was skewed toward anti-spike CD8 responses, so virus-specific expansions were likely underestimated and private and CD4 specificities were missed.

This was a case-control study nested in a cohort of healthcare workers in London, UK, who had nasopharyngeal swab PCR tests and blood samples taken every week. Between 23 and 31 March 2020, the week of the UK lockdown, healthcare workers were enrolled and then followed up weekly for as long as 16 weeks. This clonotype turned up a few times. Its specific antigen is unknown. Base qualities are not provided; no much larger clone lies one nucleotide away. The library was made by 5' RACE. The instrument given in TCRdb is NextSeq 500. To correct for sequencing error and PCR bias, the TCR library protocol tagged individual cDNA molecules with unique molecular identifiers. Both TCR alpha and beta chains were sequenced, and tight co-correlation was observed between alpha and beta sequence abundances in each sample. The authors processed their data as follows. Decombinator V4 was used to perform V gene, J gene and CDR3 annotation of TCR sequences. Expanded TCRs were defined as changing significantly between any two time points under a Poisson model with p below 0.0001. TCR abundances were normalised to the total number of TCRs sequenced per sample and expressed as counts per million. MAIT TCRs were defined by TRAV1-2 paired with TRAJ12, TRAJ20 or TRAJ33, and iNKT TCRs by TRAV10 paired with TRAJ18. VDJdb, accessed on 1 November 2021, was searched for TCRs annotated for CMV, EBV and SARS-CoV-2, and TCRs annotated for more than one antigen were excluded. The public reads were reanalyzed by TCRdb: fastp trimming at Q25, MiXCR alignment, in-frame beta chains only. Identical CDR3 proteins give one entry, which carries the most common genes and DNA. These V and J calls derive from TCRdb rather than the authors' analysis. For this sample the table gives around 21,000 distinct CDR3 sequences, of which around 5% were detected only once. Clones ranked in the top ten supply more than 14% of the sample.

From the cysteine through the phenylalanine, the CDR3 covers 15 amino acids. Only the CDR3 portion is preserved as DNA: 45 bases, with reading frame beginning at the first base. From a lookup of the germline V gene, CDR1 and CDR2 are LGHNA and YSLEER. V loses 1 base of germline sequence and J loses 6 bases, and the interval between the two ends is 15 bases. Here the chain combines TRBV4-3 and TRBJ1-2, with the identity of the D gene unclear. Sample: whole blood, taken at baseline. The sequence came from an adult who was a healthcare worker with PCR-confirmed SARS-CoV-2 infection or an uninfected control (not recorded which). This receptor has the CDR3 CASSQGPGDYHGYTF. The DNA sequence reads TGCGCCAGCAGCCAAGGGCCCGGGGATTACCATGGCTACACCTTC.